Listed below are T cell receptor beta chains from one sample, sequenced in a study of T cell responses to AZD1222 COVID-19 vaccine. The assay was immunoSEQ multiplex PCR, and TCRdb's table has in-frame clones only and misses some. The sample includes around 120,000 clones, about 90% seen only once; the top ten take 1.6%. The sample here was peripheral blood, taken 28 days after the second AZD1222 dose. Receptor source: an adult who received the AZD1222 COVID-19 vaccine. The CDR3 runs from the conserved cysteine through the conserved F or W. The D gene is left open where the match is weak. Rows give clone size only sometimes, using once, few, many, or a class for an expanded clone.

clone_size	d_call	j_call	v_call	cdr3_nt	cdr3_aa
.	TRBD2	TRBJ2-7	TRBV19	TGTGCCAGTAGTGGTACAGCGGGAGTAGTTTACGAGCAGTACTTC	CASSGTAGVVYEQYF
.	TRBD2	TRBJ2-1	TRBV30	TGTGCCTGGAGTGTTTGGACTAGCGGTTTTGGGGAGCAGTTCTTC	CAWSVWTSGFGEQFF
once	.	TRBJ2-7	TRBV4-1	TGCGCCAGCAGCCAGCTAGCCCGGGCCGACTACGAGCAGTACTTC	CASSQLARADYEQYF
.	TRBD1	TRBJ1-2	TRBV6-5	TGTGCCAGCAGAACAGGGGGGCTTTATGGCTACACCTTC	CASRTGGLYGYTF
.	TRBD1	TRBJ1-5	TRBV2	TGTGCCAGCAGTATAAGACAGGGAAATCAGCCCCAGCATTTT	CASSIRQGNQPQHF
.	TRBD1	TRBJ2-7	TRBV29-1	TGCAGCGTTGGCTACAGGGGGGTCTCCTACGAGCAGTACTTC	CSVGYRGVSYEQYF
.	TRBD1	TRBJ1-4	TRBV9	TGTGCCAGCAGCGTAGAACAGGGGAATGAAAAACTGTTTTTT	CASSVEQGNEKLFF
.	.	TRBJ1-5	TRBV28	TGTGCCATCTGGGGGGGATTAGGGCAGCCCCAGCATTTT	CAIWGGLGQPQHF
once	.	TRBJ1-1	TRBV28	TGTGCCAGCAGTCCACATCGACAGGTCGGGAACACTGAAGCTTTCTTT	CASSPHRQVGNTEAFF
.	.	TRBJ2-1	TRBV3-1/TRBV3-2	TGTGCCAGCAGCCAAGAGGAGCGACTAGGGAGGAATGAGCAGTTCTTC	CASSQEERLGRNEQFF
.	.	TRBJ1-5	TRBV19	TGTGCCAGTAGTATTGGGGAACCGATACAGCCCCAGCATTTT	CASSIGEPIQPQHF
.	.	TRBJ1-3	TRBV5-1	TGCGCCAGCAGCTTGGCCACAGTGGGATCTGGAAACACCATATATTTT	CASSLATVGSGNTIYF
once	.	TRBJ2-2	TRBV18	TGTGCCAGCTCACAAACTAGCACGGCGAACACCGGGGAGCTGTTTTTT	CASSQTSTANTGELFF
.	.	TRBJ2-5	TRBV3-1/TRBV3-2	TGTGCCAGCAGCCAAGATCAAACCGGCGGGGAGACCCAGTACTTC	CASSQDQTGGETQYF
.	.	TRBJ2-7	TRBV27	TGTGCCAGCAGTTTGTCTCTCGGGACCGGGTACTACGAGCAGTACTTC	CASSLSLGTGYYEQYF
.	.	TRBJ1-2	TRBV6-5	TGTGCCAGCAGCCCAGGCGGAGCCTATGGCTACACCTTC	CASSPGGAYGYTF
.	.	TRBJ1-5	TRBV28	TGTGCCAGCAGGTCCGACAGTTCTAGCAATCAGCCCCAGCATTTT	CASRSDSSSNQPQHF
.	TRBD1	TRBJ1-4	TRBV5-1	TGCGCCAGCACCAAGACAGGGGGGACAACTAATGAAAAACTGTTTTTT	CASTKTGGTTNEKLFF
.	TRBD2	TRBJ2-3	TRBV23-1	TGCGCCAGCAGTCGGGAGGGAGCATTAGGAGATACGCAGTATTTT	CASSREGALGDTQYF
.	.	TRBJ1-2	TRBV6-5	TGTGCCAGCAGAGCCGGCCTCTATGGCTACACCTTC	CASRAGLYGYTF
.	.	TRBJ2-1	TRBV20-1	TGCAGTGCTAGTCTCACGACATACAATGAGCAGTTCTTC	CSASLTTYNEQFF
.	.	TRBJ1-1	TRBV20-1	TGCAGTGCTAGTACGGTGGGCACTGAAGCTTTCTTT	CSASTVGTEAFF
.	TRBD1	TRBJ1-1	TRBV28	TGTGCCAGCAGTTTCGCGGGACAGGGGCGCACTGAAGCTTTCTTT	CASSFAGQGRTEAFF
.	TRBD2	TRBJ2-3	TRBV27	TGTGCCAGCAGACGACTAGCGGGAGGGCCGGGGACAGATACGCAGTATTTT	CASRRLAGGPGTDTQYF
.	.	TRBJ2-3	TRBV6-5	TGTGCCAGCGGGAGTGGAAGCACAGATACGCAGTATTTT	CASGSGSTDTQYF
once	TRBD1	TRBJ1-2	TRBV2	TGTGCCAGCAGTGAATCGGGACAGGGACTCTATGGCTACACCTTC	CASSESGQGLYGYTF
.	.	TRBJ1-1	TRBV10-1	TGCGCCAGCAGTGAGGACATGAACACTGAAGCTTTCTTT	CASSEDMNTEAFF
.	TRBD2	TRBJ2-1	TRBV5-1	TGCGCCAGCAGCTTGGTGGGACTAGCGGGAGGAGACAATGAGCAGTTCTTC	CASSLVGLAGGDNEQFF
.	TRBD1	TRBJ1-3	TRBV5-1	TGCGCCAGCAGCTTGGGACAGGGGAGCCTAAACACCATATATTTT	CASSLGQGSLNTIYF
.	TRBD1	TRBJ2-1	TRBV4-2	TGTGCCAGCAGCCATACCGGGACAGGGGTTTATGAGCAGTTCTTC	CASSHTGTGVYEQFF
.	.	TRBJ1-1	TRBV6-5	TGTGCCAGCAGCAACCCTTCGAACACTGAAGCTTTCTTT	CASSNPSNTEAFF
.	TRBD2	TRBJ2-1	TRBV7-6	TGTGCCAGCAGCTTAGGACTAGCGGGAGGCTACAATGAGCAGTTCTTC	CASSLGLAGGYNEQFF
.	.	TRBJ2-3	TRBV7-9	TGTGCCAGCAGCTTAGCGTGGCAGAACACAGATACGCAGTATTTT	CASSLAWQNTDTQYF
.	.	TRBJ1-2	TRBV2	TGTGCCAGCAGTGAAGCAGTTTATAGTGGCTACACCTTC	CASSEAVYSGYTF
.	.	TRBJ1-4	TRBV29-1	TGCAGCGTCGGGTCGGGGGTAAATGAAAAACTGTTTTTT	CSVGSGVNEKLFF